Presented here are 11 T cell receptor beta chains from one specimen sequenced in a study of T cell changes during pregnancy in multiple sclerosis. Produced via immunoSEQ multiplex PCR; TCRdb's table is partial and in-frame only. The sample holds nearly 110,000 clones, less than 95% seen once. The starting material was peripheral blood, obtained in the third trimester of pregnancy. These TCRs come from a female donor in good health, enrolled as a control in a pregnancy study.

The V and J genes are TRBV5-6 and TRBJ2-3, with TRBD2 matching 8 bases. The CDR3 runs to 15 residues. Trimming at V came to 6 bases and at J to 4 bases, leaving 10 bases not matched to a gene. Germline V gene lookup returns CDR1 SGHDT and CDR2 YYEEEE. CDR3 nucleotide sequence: TGTGCCAGCAACCTGCGGGGGGTCTTGGCAGATACGCAGTATTTT. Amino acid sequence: CASNLRGVLADTQYF.

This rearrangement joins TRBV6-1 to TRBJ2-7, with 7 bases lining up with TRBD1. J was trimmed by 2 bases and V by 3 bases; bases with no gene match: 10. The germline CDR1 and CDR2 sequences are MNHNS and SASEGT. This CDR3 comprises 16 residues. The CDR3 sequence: CASSDLDRLLTYEQYF. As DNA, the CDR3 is TGTGCCAGCAGTGACTTGGACAGGCTCCTTACCTACGAGCAGTACTTC.

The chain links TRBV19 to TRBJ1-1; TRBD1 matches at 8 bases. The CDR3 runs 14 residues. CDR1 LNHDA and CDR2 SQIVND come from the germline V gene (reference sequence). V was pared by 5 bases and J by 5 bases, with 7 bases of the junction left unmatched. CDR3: CASSPTGGGTEAFF. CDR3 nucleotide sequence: TGTGCCAGTAGTCCCACAGGGGGGGGTACTGAAGCTTTCTTT.

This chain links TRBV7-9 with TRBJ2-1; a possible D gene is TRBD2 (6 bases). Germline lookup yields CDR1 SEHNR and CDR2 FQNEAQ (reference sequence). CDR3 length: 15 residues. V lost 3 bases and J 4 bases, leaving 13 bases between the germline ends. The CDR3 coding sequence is TGTGCCAGCAGCTTGGTCCGCGGGGCGTACAATGAGCAGTTCTTC. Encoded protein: CASSLVRGAYNEQFF. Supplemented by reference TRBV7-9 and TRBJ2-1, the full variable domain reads DTGVSQNPRHKITKRGQNVTFRCDPISEHNRLYWYRQTLGQGPEFLTYFQNEAQLEKSRLLSDRFSAERPKGSFSTLEIQRTEQGDSAMYLCASSLVRGAYNEQFFGPGTRLTVL.

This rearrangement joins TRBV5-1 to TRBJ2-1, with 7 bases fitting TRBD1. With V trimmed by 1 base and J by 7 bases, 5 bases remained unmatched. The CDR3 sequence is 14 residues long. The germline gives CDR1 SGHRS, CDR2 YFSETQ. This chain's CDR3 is CASSLQDRLNEQFF. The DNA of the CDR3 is TGCGCCAGCAGCTTGCAGGACAGGTTAAATGAGCAGTTCTTC.

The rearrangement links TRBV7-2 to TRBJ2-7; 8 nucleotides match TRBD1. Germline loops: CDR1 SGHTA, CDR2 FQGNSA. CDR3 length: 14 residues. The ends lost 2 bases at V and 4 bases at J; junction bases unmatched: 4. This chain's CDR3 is CASSLTGGRYEQYF. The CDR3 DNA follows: TGTGCCAGCAGCTTAACAGGGGGAAGGTACGAGCAGTACTTC.

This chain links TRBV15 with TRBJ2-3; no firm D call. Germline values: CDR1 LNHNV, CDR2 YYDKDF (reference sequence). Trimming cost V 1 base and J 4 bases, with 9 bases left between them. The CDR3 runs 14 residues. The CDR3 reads CATSRGPSSDTQYF. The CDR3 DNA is TGTGCCACCAGCAGAGGTCCCTCGTCAGATACGCAGTATTTT.

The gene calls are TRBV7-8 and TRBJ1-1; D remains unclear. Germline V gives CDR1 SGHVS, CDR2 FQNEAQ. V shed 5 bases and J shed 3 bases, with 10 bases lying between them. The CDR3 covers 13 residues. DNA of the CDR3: TGTGCCAGCAGCCTTACCGCGGACACTGAAGCTTTCTTT. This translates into CASSLTADTEAFF.

Here the CDR3 reads CASSQEAQETQYF. CDR3 DNA sequence: TGTGCCAGCAGCCAAGAGGCCCAAGAGACCCAGTACTTC. V and J are TRBV4-2 and TRBJ2-5; the D is unclear. The V and J ends lost 0 bases and 1 base respectively, with 3 bases between them. The CDR3 spans 13 residues. CDR1 LGHNA and CDR2 YNFKEQ come from the germline V gene.

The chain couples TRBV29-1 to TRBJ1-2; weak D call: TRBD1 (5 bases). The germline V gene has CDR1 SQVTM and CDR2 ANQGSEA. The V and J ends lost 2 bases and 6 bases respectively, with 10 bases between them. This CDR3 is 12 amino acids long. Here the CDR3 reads CSVEPGGDGYTF. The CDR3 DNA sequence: TGCAGCGTTGAACCGGGGGGGGATGGCTACACCTTC.

CDR3 sequence reads: CASSWGQAEVEAFF. The CDR3 DNA follows: TGTGCCAGCAGCTGGGGGCAGGCCGAGGTTGAAGCTTTCTTT. This chain connects TRBV7-9 to TRBJ1-1; D might be TRBD1 (6 bases). The V end lost 4 bases, the J end lost 7 bases, and 16 bases lay between the germline ends. Germline-derived CDR1 and CDR2 are SEHNR and FQNEAQ (reference sequence). The CDR3 loop spans 14 amino acids.